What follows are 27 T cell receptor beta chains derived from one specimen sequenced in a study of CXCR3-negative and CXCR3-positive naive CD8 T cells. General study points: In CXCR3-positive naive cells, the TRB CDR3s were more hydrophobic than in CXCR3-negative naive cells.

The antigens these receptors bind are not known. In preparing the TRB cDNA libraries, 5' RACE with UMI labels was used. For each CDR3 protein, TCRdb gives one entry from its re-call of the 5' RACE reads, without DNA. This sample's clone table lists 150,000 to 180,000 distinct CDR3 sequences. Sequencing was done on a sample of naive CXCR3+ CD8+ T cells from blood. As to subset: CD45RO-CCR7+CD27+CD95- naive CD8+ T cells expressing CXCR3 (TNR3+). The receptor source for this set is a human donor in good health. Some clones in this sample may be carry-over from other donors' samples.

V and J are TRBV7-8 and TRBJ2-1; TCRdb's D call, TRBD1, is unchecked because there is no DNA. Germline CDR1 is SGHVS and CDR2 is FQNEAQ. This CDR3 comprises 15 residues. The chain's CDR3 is CASSLGVGGNNERFF.

The CDR3 spells CSVRTERSYEQYF. The V call is TRBV29-1, the J call TRBJ2-7. This CDR3 spans 13 amino acids. Germline CDR1 SQVTM, CDR2 ANQGSEA.

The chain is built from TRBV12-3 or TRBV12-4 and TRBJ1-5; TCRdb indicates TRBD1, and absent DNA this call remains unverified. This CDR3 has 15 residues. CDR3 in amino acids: CASSFGDSPNQPQHF.

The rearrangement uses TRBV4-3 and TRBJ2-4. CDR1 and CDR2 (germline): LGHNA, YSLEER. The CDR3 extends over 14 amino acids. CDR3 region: CASSQEEAKNIQYF.

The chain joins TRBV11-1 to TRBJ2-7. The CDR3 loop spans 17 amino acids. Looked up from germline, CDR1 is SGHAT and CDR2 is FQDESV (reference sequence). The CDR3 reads CASSPNTDVYHPYEQYF.

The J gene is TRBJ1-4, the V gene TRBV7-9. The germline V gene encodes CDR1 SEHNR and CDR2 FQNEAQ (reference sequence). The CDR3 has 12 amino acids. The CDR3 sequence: CASALLEEKLFF.

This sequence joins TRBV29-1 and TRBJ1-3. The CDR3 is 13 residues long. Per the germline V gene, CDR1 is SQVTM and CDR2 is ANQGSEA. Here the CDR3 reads CSVVPASEDTIYF.

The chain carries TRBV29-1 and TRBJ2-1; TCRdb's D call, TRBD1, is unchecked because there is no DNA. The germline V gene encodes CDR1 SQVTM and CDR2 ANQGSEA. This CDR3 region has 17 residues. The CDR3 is CSVGSLSGDSSYNEQFF.

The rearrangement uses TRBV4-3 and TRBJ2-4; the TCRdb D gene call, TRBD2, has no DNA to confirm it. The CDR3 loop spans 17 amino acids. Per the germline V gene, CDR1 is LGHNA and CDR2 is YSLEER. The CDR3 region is CASRKTLAGAAKNIQYF.

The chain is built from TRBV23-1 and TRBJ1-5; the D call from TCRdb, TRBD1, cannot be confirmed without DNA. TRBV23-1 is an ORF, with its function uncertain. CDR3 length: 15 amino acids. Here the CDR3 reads CASIDRGRSNQPQHF.

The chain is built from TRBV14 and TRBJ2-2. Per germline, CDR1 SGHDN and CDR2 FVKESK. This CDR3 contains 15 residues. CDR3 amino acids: CASSQEPGNTGELFF.

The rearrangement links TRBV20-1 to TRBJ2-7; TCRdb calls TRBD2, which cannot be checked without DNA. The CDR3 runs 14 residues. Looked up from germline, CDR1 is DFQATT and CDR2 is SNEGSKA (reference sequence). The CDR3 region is CSARRTSGNYEQYF.

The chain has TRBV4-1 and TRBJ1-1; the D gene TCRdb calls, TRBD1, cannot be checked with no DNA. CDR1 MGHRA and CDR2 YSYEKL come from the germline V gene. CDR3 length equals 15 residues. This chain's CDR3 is CASSPRATTNTEAFF.

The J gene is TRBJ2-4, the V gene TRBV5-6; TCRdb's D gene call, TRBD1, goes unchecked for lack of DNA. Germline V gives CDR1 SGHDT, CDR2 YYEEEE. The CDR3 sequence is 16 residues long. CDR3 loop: CASSLPPGGGEDIQYF.

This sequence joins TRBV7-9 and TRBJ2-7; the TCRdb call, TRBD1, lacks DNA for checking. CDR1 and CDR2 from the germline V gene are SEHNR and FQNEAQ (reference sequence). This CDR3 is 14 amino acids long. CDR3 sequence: CASTGTAAKFEQYF. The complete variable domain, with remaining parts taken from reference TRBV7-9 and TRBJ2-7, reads DTGVSQNPRHKITKRGQNVTFRCDPISEHNRLYWYRQTLGQGPEFLTYFQNEAQLEKSRLLSDRFSAERPKGSFSTLEIQRTEQGDSAMYLCASTGTAAKFEQYFGPGTRLTVT.

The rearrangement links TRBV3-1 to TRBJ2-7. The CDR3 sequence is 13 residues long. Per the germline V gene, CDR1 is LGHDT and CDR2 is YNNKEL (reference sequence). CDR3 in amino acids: CASSHRPAYEQYF.

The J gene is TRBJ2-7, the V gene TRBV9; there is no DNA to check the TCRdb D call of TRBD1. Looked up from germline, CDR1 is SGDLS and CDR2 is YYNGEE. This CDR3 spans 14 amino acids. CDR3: CASSVAEGANEQYF.

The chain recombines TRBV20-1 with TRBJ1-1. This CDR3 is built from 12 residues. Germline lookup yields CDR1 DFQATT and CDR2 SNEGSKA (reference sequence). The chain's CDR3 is CSASSGEAEAFF.

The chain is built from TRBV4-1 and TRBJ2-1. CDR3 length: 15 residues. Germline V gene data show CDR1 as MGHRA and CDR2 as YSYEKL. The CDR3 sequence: CASSQGVGVPNEQFF.

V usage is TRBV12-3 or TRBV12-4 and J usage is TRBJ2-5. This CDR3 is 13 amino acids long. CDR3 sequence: CASSIRTEETQYF.

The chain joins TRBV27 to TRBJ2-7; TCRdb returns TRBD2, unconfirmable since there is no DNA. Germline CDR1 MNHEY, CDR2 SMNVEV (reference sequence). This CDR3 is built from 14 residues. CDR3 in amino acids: CASSSLAGVYEQYF.

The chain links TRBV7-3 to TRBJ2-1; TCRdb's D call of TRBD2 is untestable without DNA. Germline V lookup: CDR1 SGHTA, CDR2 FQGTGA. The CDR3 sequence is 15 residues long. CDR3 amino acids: CASSPGQASYNEQFF.

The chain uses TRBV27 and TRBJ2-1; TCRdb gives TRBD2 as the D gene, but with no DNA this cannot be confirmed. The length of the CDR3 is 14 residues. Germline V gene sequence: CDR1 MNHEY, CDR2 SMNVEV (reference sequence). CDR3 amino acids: CASSLERGGDEQFF.

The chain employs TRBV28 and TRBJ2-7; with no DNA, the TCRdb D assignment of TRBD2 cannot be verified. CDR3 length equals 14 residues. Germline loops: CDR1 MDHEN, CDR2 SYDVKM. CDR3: CASRPSGSSGEQYF.

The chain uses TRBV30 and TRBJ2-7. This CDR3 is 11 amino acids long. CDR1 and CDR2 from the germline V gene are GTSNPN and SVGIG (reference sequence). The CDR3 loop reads CAWSLWGEQYF.

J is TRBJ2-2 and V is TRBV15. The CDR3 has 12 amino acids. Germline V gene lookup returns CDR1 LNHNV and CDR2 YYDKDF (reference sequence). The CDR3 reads CATGGVQGELFF.

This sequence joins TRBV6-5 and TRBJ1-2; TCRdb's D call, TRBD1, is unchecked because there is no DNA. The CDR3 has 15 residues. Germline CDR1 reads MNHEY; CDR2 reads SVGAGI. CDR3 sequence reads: CASSSWDRANYGYTF.